This T cell receptor (beta chain) was captured by sequencing in a study of Graves' ophthalmopathy and Graves' hyperthyroidism. Study observations and caveats: The majority of expanded thyroid clonotypes above 0.001 frequency also occurred in blood.

Losses at the gene ends were 6 bases for V and 1 base for J; bases not matched to a gene: 11. Germline CDR1 is SGHTA and CDR2 is FQGNSA. The CDR3 covers 16 residues. Note on this clonotype: No antigen is known for it.

Investigators amplified TCR beta CDR3 regions from RNA transcripts. The library came from an HTBI-primed first-round RT-PCR and a second-round multiplex PCR. From the multiplex PCR reads, TCRdb called clonotypes with MiXCR, one entry per CDR3 protein. The sample holds hundreds of thousands of distinct CDR3 sequences; roughly 39% are singletons and the top ten take roughly 3.5%. Every ophthalmopathy donor presented moderate-to-severe activity, CAS ≥3, NOSPECS ≥4 and duration under 3 months. The specimen was peripheral blood. The sequence was obtained from an adult man with Graves' ophthalmopathy. The rearrangement joins TRBV7-2 to TRBJ2-5; 7 positions agree with TRBD2. The chain's CDR3 is CASSEPGGTTQETQYF. The CDR3 DNA follows: TGTGCCAGCAGTGAACCCGGGGGGACTACCCAAGAGACCCAGTACTTC.